The next 14 T cell receptor beta chains were all read from a single sample in a study of Graves' ophthalmopathy and Graves' hyperthyroidism. As the template, RNA transcripts were used to amplify TCR beta CDR3 regions. HTBI-primed first-round RT-PCR preceded second-round multiplex PCR. TCRdb re-analysed the multiplex PCR reads in MiXCR, keeping a single row per CDR3 protein. The sample carries about half a million distinct CDR3 sequences, 13% to 15% recorded once. Sequencing was performed on blood. These receptors all come from a woman younger than 45 with Graves' ophthalmopathy.

This clonotype was detected ten times or more. The V call is TRBV20-1, the J call TRBJ1-5; 9 bases are a match to TRBD1. Germline trimming cut 5 bases from V and 4 bases from J; bases unmatched to any gene: 6. The CDR3 length is 14 residues. Germline CDR1 DFQATT, CDR2 SNEGSKA (reference sequence). CDR3 coding DNA: TGCAGTGCTGGGGACAGGGCCACAAATCAGCCCCAGCATTTT. Protein sequence: CSAGDRATNQPQHF.

This clonotype was seen repeatedly, ten times or more. This chain uses TRBV28 with TRBJ2-7, with a tentative D call TRBD2 (6 bases). Germline CDR1 reads MDHEN; CDR2 reads SYDVKM. Trimming took off 3 bases at V and 0 bases at J, with 9 bases between the two ends. The CDR3 extends over 14 amino acids. The CDR3 loop reads CASSFWRGSYEQYF. CDR3 DNA sequence: TGTGCCAGCAGTTTTTGGAGGGGCTCCTACGAGCAGTACTTC.

Points on this clonotype: At one end, the junction sequence differs from germline, possibly due to a read error. The chain carries TRBV20-1 and TRBJ2-4; the D gene is possibly TRBD1 (6 bases). This CDR3 is built from 15 residues. Germline V gene lookup returns CDR1 DFQATT and CDR2 SNEGSKA (reference sequence). CDR3 DNA: TGCAGTGCCACCACAGGGCGGTCGGCCAAAAACATTAAGTACTTC. Translating it yields CSATTGRSAKNIKYF.

This clonotype has at least ten counts. The chain uses TRBV6-1 and TRBJ1-6; 8 bases are a match to TRBD1. The CDR3 sequence is 16 residues long. J was trimmed by 6 bases and V by 2 bases; bases with no gene match: 6. CDR1 is MNHNS, CDR2 SASEGT, per germline. CDR3 nucleotides: TGTGCCAGCAGTGAAAGAGTGGGACAGGCTAATTCACCCCTCCACTTT. Residues: CASSERVGQANSPLHF.

The chain is built from TRBV20-1 and TRBJ1-1; D may be TRBD1 (5 bases). CDR1 DFQATT and CDR2 SNEGSKA come from the germline V gene (reference sequence). The CDR3 has 14 residues. V lost 3 bases and J 1 base, leaving 12 bases between the germline ends. The DNA of the CDR3 is TGCAGTGCTAGTATAGACGGGGCGAACACTGAAGCTTTCTTT. Protein product: CSASIDGANTEAFF.

Notes on this clonotype: Given a much more abundant clone one base away, this may be a read error. The chain is built from TRBV6-1 and TRBJ1-2; TRBD1 might be the D (5 bases). The CDR3 is 15 residues long. The germline V gene has CDR1 MNHNS and CDR2 SASEGT. V was shortened by 2 bases and J by 6 bases, with 16 bases between the two germline ends. The CDR3 here is CASSERGRGVDGYTF. CDR3 in DNA: TGTGCCAGCAGTGAACGGGGAAGGGGTGTGGATGGCTACACCTTC.

V gene TRBV27 combines with J gene TRBJ1-5, with D tentatively TRBD1 (6 bases). The V gene's germline CDR1 is MNHEY and CDR2 SMNVEV (reference sequence). This CDR3 has 16 residues. Trimming pared 8 bases from V and 4 bases from J, leaving 21 bases between. CDR3 sequence reads: CASQSYRERGNQPQHF. The CDR3 DNA is TGTGCCAGCCAAAGTTACAGGGAAAGGGGGAATCAGCCCCAGCATTTT.

The chain combines TRBV27 with TRBJ1-6, with D possibly being TRBD1 (6 bases). Trimming cost V 9 bases and J 9 bases, with 15 bases left between them. This CDR3 contains 13 residues. Germline assignment: CDR1 MNHEY and CDR2 SMNVEV (reference sequence). This CDR3 reads CASRGQLGSPLHF. Here the CDR3 DNA reads TGTGCCAGTAGGGGACAACTCGGTTCACCCCTCCACTTT.

This clonotype showed up many times. The CDR3 sequence is CASSESGQNQPQHF. In nucleotides, the CDR3 is TGCGCCAGCAGTGAGTCGGGGCAGAATCAGCCCCAGCATTTT. The V call is TRBV10-2, the J call TRBJ1-5; TRBD1 is a possible D gene (5 bases). V lost 0 bases and J lost 4, with 7 bases in between. Germline V CDR1 and CDR2: WSHSY, SAAADI. The CDR3 loop spans 14 amino acids.

This clonotype was found many times. V gene TRBV6-1 combines with J gene TRBJ1-2; 7 positions match TRBD1. The CDR3 spans 12 residues. The germline CDR1 and CDR2 sequences are MNHNS and SASEGT. The trim removed 2 bases at V and 8 bases at J, leaving 2 bases unmatched. CDR3 bases: TGTGCCAGCAGTGAAACAGGGGAGGGCTACACCTTC. This gives the protein CASSETGEGYTF.

This clonotype came up many times. This chain joins TRBV7-8 and TRBJ1-5, with D perhaps matching TRBD1 (6 bases). V lost 2 bases to trimming and J lost 1 base, with 12 bases between them. The CDR3 is 16 residues long. The germline V gene has CDR1 SGHVS and CDR2 FQNEAQ. The DNA of the CDR3 is TGTGCCAGCAGCTTATCCCGGACAGAGAGCAATCAGCCCCAGCATTTT. It codes for CASSLSRTESNQPQHF. Filled out from reference TRBV7-8 and TRBJ1-5, the complete variable domain reads GAGVSQSPRYKVAKRGQDVALRCDPISGHVSLFWYQQALGQGPEFLTYFQNEAQLDKSGLPSDRFFAERPEGSVSTLKIQRTQQEDSAVYLCASSLSRTESNQPQHFGDGTRLSIL.

In its sample, this clonotype was seen many times. In nucleotides, the CDR3 is TGTGCCAGCAGTGAAGGGCACCAAACTGGAAACACCATATATTTT. It is translated as CASSEGHQTGNTIYF. V usage is TRBV6-1 and J usage is TRBJ1-3, with unresolved D. The germline gives CDR1 MNHNS, CDR2 SASEGT. The CDR3 runs 15 residues. V was cut by 1 base and J by 2 bases, with 9 bases left in between.

CDR3 sequence (DNA): TGTGCCAGCAGCCCTATTGTGGGTCCAGGGTACGAGCAGTACTTC. Translation: CASSPIVGPGYEQYF. The chain employs TRBV28 and TRBJ2-7; possible D gene TRBD1, 5 bases. This CDR3 region has 15 residues. Per the germline V gene, CDR1 is MDHEN and CDR2 is SYDVKM. The V end was cut by 6 bases, the J end by 4 bases, with 19 bases between.

This clonotype was recorded many times. V is TRBV13 and J is TRBJ2-5, with D possibly TRBD1 on 6 matching bases. Germline V gene sequence: CDR1 PRHDT, CDR2 FYEKMQ (reference sequence). The CDR3 is 14 residues long. Trimming stripped 2 bases from V and 3 bases from J, with 10 bases between. The CDR3, as DNA: TGTGCCAGCAGCTTAAACAGGGCCAAAGAGACCCAGTACTTC. Protein product: CASSLNRAKETQYF.